This T cell receptor beta chain was captured by sequencing in a study of a mutant IDH1 vaccine in newly diagnosed glioma. At the level of the study: Therapy received beforehand was radiotherapy, temozolomide, or both, with most patients given both. Study observations and caveats: The authors found pseudoprogression apparently unrelated to changes in top peripheral T cell clonotypes.

The time point was: week 5, during vaccination. Each dose delivered 300 ug of mutant IDH1 20-mer peptide subcutaneously with imiquimod. A word on this clone: Antigen: not known.

Germline CDR1 SGHRS, CDR2 YFSETQ. After removal of 4 bases from V and 5 bases from J, the junction contained 3 bases not matched to a gene. This CDR3 is built from 15 residues. Libraries were prepared by immunoSEQ multiplex PCR; TCRdb keeps only in-frame clonotypes and omits some of them. The sample shows around 36,000 clones, 90% to 95% of them seen only once. This chain uses TRBV5-1 with TRBJ1-6; 10 bases map to TRBD1. The material sequenced was PBMCs, taken from a glioma patient whose treatment included an IDH1 peptide vaccine. The clonotype originates from a man aged 45-65 years with glioma. The CDR3 nucleotides are TGCGCCAGCAGCGGAGGGACAGGGGATAATTCACCCCTCCACTTT. Protein: CASSGGTGDNSPLHF.